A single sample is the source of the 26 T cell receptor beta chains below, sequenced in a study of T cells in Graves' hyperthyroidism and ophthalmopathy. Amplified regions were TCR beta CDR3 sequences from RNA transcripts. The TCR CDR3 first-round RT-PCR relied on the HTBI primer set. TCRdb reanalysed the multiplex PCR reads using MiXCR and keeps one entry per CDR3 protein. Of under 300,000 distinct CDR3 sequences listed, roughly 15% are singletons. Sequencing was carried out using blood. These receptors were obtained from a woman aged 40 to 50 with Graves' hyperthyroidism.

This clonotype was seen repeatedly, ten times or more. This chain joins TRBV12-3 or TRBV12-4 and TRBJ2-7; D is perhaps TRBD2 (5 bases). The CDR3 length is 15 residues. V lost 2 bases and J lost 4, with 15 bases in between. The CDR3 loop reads CASSLFYTGSYEQYF. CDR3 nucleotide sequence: TGTGCCAGCAGTTTATTTTACACGGGATCTTACGAGCAGTACTTC.

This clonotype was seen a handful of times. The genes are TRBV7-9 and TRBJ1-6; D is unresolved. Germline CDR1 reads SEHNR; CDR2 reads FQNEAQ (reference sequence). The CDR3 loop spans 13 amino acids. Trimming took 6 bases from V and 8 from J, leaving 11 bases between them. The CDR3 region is CASRQPGDSPLHF. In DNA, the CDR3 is TGTGCCAGCAGGCAACCCGGGGATTCACCCCTCCACTTT.

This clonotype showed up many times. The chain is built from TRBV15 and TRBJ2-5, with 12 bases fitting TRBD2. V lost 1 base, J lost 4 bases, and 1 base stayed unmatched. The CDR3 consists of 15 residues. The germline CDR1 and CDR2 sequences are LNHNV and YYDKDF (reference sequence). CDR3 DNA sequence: TGTGCCACCAGCAGAGGACTAGCGGGAGTAGAGACCCAGTACTTC. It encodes CATSRGLAGVETQYF.

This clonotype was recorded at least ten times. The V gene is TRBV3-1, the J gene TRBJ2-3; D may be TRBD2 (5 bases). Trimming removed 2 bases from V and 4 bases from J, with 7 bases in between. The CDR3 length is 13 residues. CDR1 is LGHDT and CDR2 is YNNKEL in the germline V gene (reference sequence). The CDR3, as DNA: TGTGCCAGCAGCCAAAGAGCGGCAGATACGCAGTATTTT. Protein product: CASSQRAADTQYF.

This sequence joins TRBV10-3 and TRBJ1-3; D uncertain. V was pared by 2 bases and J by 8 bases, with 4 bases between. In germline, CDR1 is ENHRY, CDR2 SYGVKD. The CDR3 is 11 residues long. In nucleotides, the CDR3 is TGTGCCATCAGTGAGCGGGACACCATATATTTT. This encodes CAISERDTIYF.

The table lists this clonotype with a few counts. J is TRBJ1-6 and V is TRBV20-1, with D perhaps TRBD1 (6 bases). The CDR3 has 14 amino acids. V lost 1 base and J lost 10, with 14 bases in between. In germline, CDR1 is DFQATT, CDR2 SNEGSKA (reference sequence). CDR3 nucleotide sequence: TGCAGTGCTAGAGTGGACAGCCTAATCTCACCCCTCCACTTT. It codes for CSARVDSLISPLHF.

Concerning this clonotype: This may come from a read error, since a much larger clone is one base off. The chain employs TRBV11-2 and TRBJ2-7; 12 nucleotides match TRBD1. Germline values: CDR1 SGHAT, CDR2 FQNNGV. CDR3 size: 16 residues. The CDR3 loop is CASSLGTGGMAYGQYF. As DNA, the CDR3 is TGTGCCAGCAGCTTGGGGACAGGGGGCATGGCCTACGGGCAGTACTTC. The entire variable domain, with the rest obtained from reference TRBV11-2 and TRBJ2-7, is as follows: EAGVAQSPRYKIIEKRQSVAFWCNPISGHATLYWYQQILGQGPKLLIQFQNNGVVDDSQLPKDRFSAERLKGVDSTLKIQPAKLEDSAVYLCASSLGTGGMAYGQYFGPGTRLTVT.

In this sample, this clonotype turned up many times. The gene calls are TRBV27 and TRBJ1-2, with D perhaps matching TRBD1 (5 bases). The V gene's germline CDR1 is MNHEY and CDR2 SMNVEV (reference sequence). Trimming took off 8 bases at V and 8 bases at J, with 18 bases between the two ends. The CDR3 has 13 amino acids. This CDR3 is CASGSQGIHGYTF. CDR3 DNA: TGTGCCAGCGGATCTCAGGGCATCCACGGCTACACCTTC.

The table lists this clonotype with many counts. CDR3 sequence: CASSFGLYTGELFF. The DNA for the CDR3 is TGTGCCAGCAGTTTTGGTCTGTACACCGGGGAGCTGTTTTTT. V and J are TRBV27 and TRBJ2-2; D unresolved. CDR3 length: 14 residues. V lost 3 bases to trimming and J lost 3 bases, with 8 bases between them. CDR1 MNHEY and CDR2 SMNVEV come from the germline V gene (reference sequence).

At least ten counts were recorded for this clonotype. CDR3: CASSLGSGTSTDTQYF. CDR3 bases: TGTGCCAGCAGCTTAGGGAGCGGAACAAGCACAGATACGCAGTATTTT. The rearrangement uses TRBV7-2 and TRBJ2-3; tentative D call: TRBD2 (5 bases). Germline assignment: CDR1 SGHTA and CDR2 FQGNSA. Trimming took 1 base from V and 0 from J, leaving 11 bases between them. This CDR3 has 16 residues. Together with reference TRBV7-2 and TRBJ2-3, the CDR3 gives the full variable domain: GAGVSQSPSNKVTEKGKDVELRCDPISGHTALYWYRQSLGQGLEFLIYFQGNSAPDKSGLPSDRFSAERTGGSVSTLTIQRTQQEDSAVYLCASSLGSGTSTDTQYFGPGTRLTVL.

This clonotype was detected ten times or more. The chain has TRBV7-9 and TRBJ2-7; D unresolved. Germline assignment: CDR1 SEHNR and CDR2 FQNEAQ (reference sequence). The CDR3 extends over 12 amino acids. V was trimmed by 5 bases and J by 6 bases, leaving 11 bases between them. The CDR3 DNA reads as TGTGCCAGCAGCCAGACTCACCTCGAGCAGTACTTC. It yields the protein CASSQTHLEQYF.

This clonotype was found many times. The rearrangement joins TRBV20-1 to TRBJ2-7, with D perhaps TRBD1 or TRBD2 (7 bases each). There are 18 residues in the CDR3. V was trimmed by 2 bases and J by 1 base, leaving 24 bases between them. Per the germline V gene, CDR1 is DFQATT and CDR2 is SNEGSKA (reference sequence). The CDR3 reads CSARRQGGTGRKSYEQYF. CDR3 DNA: TGCAGTGCTAGAAGACAGGGAGGGACCGGGAGAAAATCCTACGAGCAGTACTTC.

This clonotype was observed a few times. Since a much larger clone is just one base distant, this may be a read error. The CDR3 sequence is CASRRTSGSSYEQYF. The CDR3 DNA reads as TGTGCCAGCAGACGAACTAGCGGGAGCTCCTACGAGCAGTACTTC. The chain combines TRBV6-1 with TRBJ2-7; 11 positions match TRBD2. The CDR3 contains 15 residues. J was trimmed by 0 bases and V by 6 bases; bases with no gene match: 4. Germline V gene lookup returns CDR1 MNHNS and CDR2 SASEGT.

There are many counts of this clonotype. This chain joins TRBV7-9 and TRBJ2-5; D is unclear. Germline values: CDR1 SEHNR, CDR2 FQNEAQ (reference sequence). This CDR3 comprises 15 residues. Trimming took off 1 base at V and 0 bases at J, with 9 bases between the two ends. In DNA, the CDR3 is TGTGCCAGCAGCTTAGACGGAGCCCACCAAGAGACCCAGTACTTC. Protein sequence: CASSLDGAHQETQYF.

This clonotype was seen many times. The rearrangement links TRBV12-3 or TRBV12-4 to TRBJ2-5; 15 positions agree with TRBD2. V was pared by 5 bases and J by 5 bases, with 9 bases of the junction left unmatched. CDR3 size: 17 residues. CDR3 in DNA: TGTGCCAGCAGTCTTTATGGGACTAGCGGGAGGCAGGAGACCCAGTACTTC. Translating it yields CASSLYGTSGRQETQYF.

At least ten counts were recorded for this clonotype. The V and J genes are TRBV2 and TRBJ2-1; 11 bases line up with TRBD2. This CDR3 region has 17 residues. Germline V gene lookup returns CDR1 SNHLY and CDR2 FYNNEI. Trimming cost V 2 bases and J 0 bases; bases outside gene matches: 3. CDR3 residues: CASSETSGSGSYNEQFF. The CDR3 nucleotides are TGTGCCAGCAGTGAAACTAGCGGGAGTGGCTCCTACAATGAGCAGTTCTTC.

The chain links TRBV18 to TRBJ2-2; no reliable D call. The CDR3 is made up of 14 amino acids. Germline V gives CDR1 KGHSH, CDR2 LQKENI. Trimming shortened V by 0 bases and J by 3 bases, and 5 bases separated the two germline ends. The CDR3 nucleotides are TGTGCCAGCTCACCACCGAGTCACACCGGGGAGCTGTTTTTT. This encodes CASSPPSHTGELFF.

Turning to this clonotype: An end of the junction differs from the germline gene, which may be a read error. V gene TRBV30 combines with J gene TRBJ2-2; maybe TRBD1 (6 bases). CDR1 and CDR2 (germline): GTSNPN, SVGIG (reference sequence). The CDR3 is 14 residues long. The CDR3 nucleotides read TGTGCCTGGAGCGCCAGGGGATCCGACGGGGAGCCGTTTTTT. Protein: CAWSARGSDGEPFF.

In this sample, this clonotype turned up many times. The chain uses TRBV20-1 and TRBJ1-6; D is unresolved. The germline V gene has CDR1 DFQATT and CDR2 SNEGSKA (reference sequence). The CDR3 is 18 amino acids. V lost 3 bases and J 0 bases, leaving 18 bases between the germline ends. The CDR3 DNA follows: TGCAGTGCTAGGGAAAAGACACAGCGACTCTCCTATAATTCACCCCTCCACTTT. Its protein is CSAREKTQRLSYNSPLHF.

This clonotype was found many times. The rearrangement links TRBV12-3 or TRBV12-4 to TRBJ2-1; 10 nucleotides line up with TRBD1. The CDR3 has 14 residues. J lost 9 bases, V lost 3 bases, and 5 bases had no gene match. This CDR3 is CASSLDRGYGEQFF. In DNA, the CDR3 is TGTGCCAGCAGTTTGGACAGGGGGTATGGTGAGCAGTTCTTC.

CDR3 sequence reads: CSALERGRQPSGANVLTF. CDR3 DNA sequence: TGCAGTGCCCTCGAACGGGGGCGACAGCCTTCTGGGGCCAACGTCCTGACTTTC. V usage is TRBV20-1 and J usage is TRBJ2-6; D may match TRBD1 or TRBD2 (6 bases each). The length of the CDR3 is 18 residues. Trimming took off 6 bases at V and 1 base at J, with 22 bases between the two ends. Looked up from germline, CDR1 is DFQATT and CDR2 is SNEGSKA (reference sequence).

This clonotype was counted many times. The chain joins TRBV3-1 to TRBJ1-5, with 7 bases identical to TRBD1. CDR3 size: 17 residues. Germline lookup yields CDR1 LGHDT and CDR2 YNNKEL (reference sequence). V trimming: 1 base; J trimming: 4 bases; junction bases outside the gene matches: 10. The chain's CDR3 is CASSQAPTGFGNQPQHF. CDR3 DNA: TGTGCCAGCAGCCAAGCTCCGACAGGGTTTGGGAATCAGCCCCAGCATTTT. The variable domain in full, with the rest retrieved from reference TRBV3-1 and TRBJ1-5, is DTAVSQTPKYLVTQMGNDKSIKCEQNLGHDTMYWYKQDSKKFLKIMFSYNNKELIINETVPNRFSPKSPDKAHLNLHINSLELGDSAVYFCASSQAPTGFGNQPQHFGDGTRLSIL.

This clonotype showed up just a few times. The chain's CDR3 is CASSQLQGFGELFF. The CDR3 DNA follows: TGCGCCAGCAGCCAACTGCAGGGGTTTGGGGAGCTGTTTTTT. The genes are TRBV4-1 and TRBJ2-2; D possibly corresponds to TRBD1 (6 bases). Trimming left V 2 bases short and J 8 bases short, with 12 bases between. Germline V gene data show CDR1 as MGHRA and CDR2 as YSYEKL. The CDR3 covers 14 residues.

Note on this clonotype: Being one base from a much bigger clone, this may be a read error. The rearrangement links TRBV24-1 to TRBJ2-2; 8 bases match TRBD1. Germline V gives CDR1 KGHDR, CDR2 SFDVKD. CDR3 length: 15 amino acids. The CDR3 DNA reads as TGTGCCACCAGTGACCCGACAGGGGACACCGGGGAGCTGTCTTTT. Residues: CATSDPTGDTGELSF.

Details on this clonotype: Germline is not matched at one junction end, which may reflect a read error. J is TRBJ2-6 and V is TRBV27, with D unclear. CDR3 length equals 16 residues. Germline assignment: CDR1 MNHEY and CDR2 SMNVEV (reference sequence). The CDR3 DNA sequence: TGTGCCAGCAGTAGTAGATGGAGCTCTGGGACCAACGTCCTGACTTTC. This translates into CASSSRWSSGTNVLTF.

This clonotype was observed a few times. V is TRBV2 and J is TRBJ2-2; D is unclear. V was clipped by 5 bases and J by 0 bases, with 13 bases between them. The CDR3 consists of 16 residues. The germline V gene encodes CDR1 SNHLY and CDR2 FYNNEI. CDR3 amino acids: CASSLFGPTNTGELFF. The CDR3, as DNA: TGTGCCAGCAGTTTATTCGGACCGACGAACACCGGGGAGCTGTTTTTT.